This record concerns one TCR beta chain sequence. What it recognizes is unknown. Germline and junction disagree at one end, which may indicate a read error. The template was RNA from unsorted bulk tissue. The data derive from a study of tumor and adjacent non-tumor tissue in lung cancer. Three rounds of nested PCR, following a modified ARM-PCR protocol, produced the TCRbeta library. TCRdb recomputed calls from the multiplex PCR reads with MiXCR, one row per CDR3 protein. The sample includes fewer than 120,000 distinct CDR3 sequences, over 75% seen only once; the top ten take approximately 22%. Germline V gives CDR1 SEHNR, CDR2 FQNEAQ (reference sequence). The CDR3 length is 17 residues. Study results and limitations: TCR diversity was significantly greater in tumor than normal lung tissue.

The sequenced sample consisted of lung tumor tissue. The chain joins TRBV7-9 to TRBJ2-1; D remains unclear. The TCR sequence derives from a man aged 70 or older with non-small cell lung cancer. In DNA, the CDR3 is TGTGCCAGCAACGAAGACCAGCCTCTTTACTCCTACAATGAACAGTTCTTC. Translated, it gives CASNEDQPLYSYNEQFF.